The 16 T cell receptor beta chains below all came from one sample that was sequenced in a study of response to subunit inactivated influenza vaccine. Via MiXCR, TCRdb re-called the RT-PCR reads, giving one row per CDR3 protein. The repertoire includes hundreds of thousands of distinct CDR3 sequences, about 15% of them detected once, and roughly 10% sits in the top ten. Sequences were derived from PBMCs from blood, sampled about 13 days after vaccination. These receptors all stem from a man between 50 and 59 years old who received an inactivated influenza vaccine.

In this sample, this clonotype turned up a few times. This chain connects TRBV3-1 to TRBJ1-2, with D uncertain. In germline, CDR1 is LGHDT, CDR2 YNNKEL (reference sequence). With 1 base removed from V and 2 bases from J, the gap between germline ends came to 11 bases. The CDR3 spans 15 residues. This CDR3 is CASSQARGTNYGYTF. CDR3 bases: TGTGCCAGCAGCCAAGCTAGAGGAACAAACTATGGCTACACCTTC.

The CDR3 region has the DNA TGTGCCAGTACCGCCAGAATCTACTCTGGGGCCAACGTCCTGACTTTC. Protein product: CASTARIYSGANVLTF. The chain recombines TRBV19 with TRBJ2-6; D is unresolved. In germline, CDR1 is LNHDA, CDR2 SQIVND (reference sequence). The V and J ends lost 7 bases and 0 bases respectively, with 13 bases between them. CDR3 length: 16 amino acids.

The chain has TRBV7-8 and TRBJ2-3, with 9 bases fitting TRBD2. Trimming removed 3 bases from V and 0 bases from J; junction bases left unmatched: 10. From germline, CDR1 is SGHVS and CDR2 FQNEAQ. The CDR3 sequence is 18 residues long. CDR3 sequence: CASSFLGLASASTDTQYF. The CDR3 DNA sequence: TGTGCCAGCAGCTTTTTGGGACTAGCAAGTGCTAGCACAGATACGCAGTATTTT.

The chain couples TRBV6-1 to TRBJ1-2, with D perhaps TRBD1 (5 bases). Germline V gene sequence: CDR1 MNHNS, CDR2 SASEGT. The V and J ends lost 5 bases and 4 bases respectively, with 11 bases between them. The length of the CDR3 is 13 residues. In nucleotides, the CDR3 is TGTGCCAGCAGTAGCGGGGGTGTCTATGGCTACACCTTC. It codes for CASSSGGVYGYTF.

The chain links TRBV5-6 to TRBJ2-5; 9 nucleotides agree with TRBD2. Losses at the gene ends were 4 bases for V and 1 base for J; bases not matched to a gene: 11. Germline V lookup: CDR1 SGHDT, CDR2 YYEEEE. This CDR3 contains 17 residues. CDR3 DNA: TGTGCCAGCAGCCCCAAAGGTAGCGGGGGATTCCAAGAGACCCAGTACTTC. This sequence encodes CASSPKGSGGFQETQYF.

A few counts support this clonotype. The junction departs from germline at one end; a sequencing error may be responsible. The CDR3, as DNA: TGTGCCAGCAGAACCGGGACCTCCCACAATGAGCAGTTCTTC. It is translated as CASRTGTSHNEQFF. The V and J genes are TRBV2 and TRBJ2-1, with D perhaps matching TRBD1 or TRBD2 (5 bases each). The CDR3 extends over 14 amino acids. The V gene's germline CDR1 is SNHLY and CDR2 FYNNEI.

This clonotype was detected a few times. The chain joins TRBV28 to TRBJ2-3, with 12 nucleotides matching TRBD2. With V trimmed by 6 bases and J by 5 bases, 6 bases remained unmatched. Germline CDR1 and CDR2: MDHEN and SYDVKM. This CDR3 spans 15 amino acids. The DNA of the CDR3 is TGTGCCAGCAGAACACTAGCGGGAGGTCTAGATACGCAGTATTTT. Encoded protein: CASRTLAGGLDTQYF.

The table lists this clonotype with a few counts. The chain has TRBV20-1 and TRBJ2-2; 8 bases are shared with TRBD1. The V and J ends lost 1 base and 6 bases, in that order; junction bases with no gene match: 4. The CDR3 contains 14 residues. In germline, CDR1 is DFQATT, CDR2 SNEGSKA (reference sequence). The CDR3 DNA sequence: TGCAGTGCTAGAGGGGGACAGGTAGCCGGGGAGCTGTTTTTT. It codes for CSARGGQVAGELFF.

The V and J genes are TRBV24-1 and TRBJ2-2; no clear D. Germline V gene sequence: CDR1 KGHDR, CDR2 SFDVKD. V lost 9 bases, J lost 0 bases, and 10 bases lay in between. The CDR3 has 14 amino acids. Written as DNA, the CDR3 is TGTGCCACCGCGGCGGCCACGAACACCGGGGAGCTGTTTTTT. Its translation is CATAAATNTGELFF.

Only one count was recorded for this clonotype. The rearrangement uses TRBV5-1 and TRBJ1-6; tentative D call: TRBD1 (5 bases). This CDR3 region has 13 residues. Germline V CDR1 and CDR2: SGHRS, YFSETQ. Trimming took off 0 bases at V and 9 bases at J, with 7 bases between the two ends. CDR3 residues: CASSLDRSSPLHF. For the CDR3, the DNA is TGCGCCAGCAGCTTGGACAGGTCTTCACCCCTCCACTTT.

This clonotype showed up just once. The CDR3 coding sequence is TGTGCCAGCAGTTACCACGGACTAGCGGGAGGAACCAATCCATTTGAGCAGTTCTTC. It codes for CASSYHGLAGGTNPFEQFF. The rearrangement links TRBV6-2 or TRBV6-3 to TRBJ2-1; 14 bases map to TRBD2. Germline CDR1 MNHEY, CDR2 SVGEGT. CDR3 length equals 19 residues. Losses at the gene ends were 2 bases for V and 9 bases for J; bases not matched to a gene: 15.

This clonotype has more than one count but fewer than ten. The chain is built from TRBV11-2 and TRBJ2-1, with TRBD2 matching over 14 bases. The ends lost 3 bases at V and 3 bases at J; junction bases unmatched: 4. CDR3 length equals 17 residues. Looked up from germline, CDR1 is SGHAT and CDR2 is FQNNGV. The DNA for the CDR3 is TGTGCCAGCAGCTTGGGACTAGCGGGGGCCAGCTACAATGAGCAGTTCTTC. It is translated as CASSLGLAGASYNEQFF.

This sequence joins TRBV29-1 and TRBJ2-5; D ambiguous. V gave up 1 base and J gave up 5 bases, with 11 bases separating them. The CDR3 loop spans 13 amino acids. CDR1 and CDR2 from the germline V gene are SQVTM and ANQGSEA. CDR3 protein: CSVEALTRETQYF. In DNA, the CDR3 is TGCAGCGTTGAAGCCTTAACCAGGGAGACCCAGTACTTC.

The chain uses TRBV29-1 and TRBJ2-2; TRBD2 matches 7 bases. V shed 2 bases, J shed 2 bases, and the junction held 8 bases outside the gene matches. Germline V lookup: CDR1 SQVTM, CDR2 ANQGSEA. The CDR3 runs 16 residues. DNA for the CDR3: TGCAGCGTTGAAAGGGGAGGGGTAGGAAACACCGGGGAGCTGTTTTTT. As protein: CSVERGGVGNTGELFF.

This chain joins TRBV24-1 and TRBJ2-2; perhaps TRBD2 as D (5 bases). Trimming stripped 5 bases from V and 5 bases from J, with 11 bases between. CDR3 length: 14 residues. Per the germline V gene, CDR1 is KGHDR and CDR2 is SFDVKD. The CDR3 sequence: CATSAGEKTGELFF. CDR3 nucleotide sequence: TGTGCCACCAGTGCCGGGGAGAAGACCGGGGAGCTGTTTTTT.

This clonotype has at least ten counts. This chain links TRBV29-1 with TRBJ2-7; 9 bases agree with TRBD2. This CDR3 contains 13 residues. V was clipped by 5 bases and J by 2 bases; unmatched bases: 4. Germline CDR1 is SQVTM and CDR2 is ANQGSEA. The CDR3 nucleotides are TGCAGCGTTTTAGCGGGGGCTACCTACGAGCAGTACTTC. Protein: CSVLAGATYEQYF.